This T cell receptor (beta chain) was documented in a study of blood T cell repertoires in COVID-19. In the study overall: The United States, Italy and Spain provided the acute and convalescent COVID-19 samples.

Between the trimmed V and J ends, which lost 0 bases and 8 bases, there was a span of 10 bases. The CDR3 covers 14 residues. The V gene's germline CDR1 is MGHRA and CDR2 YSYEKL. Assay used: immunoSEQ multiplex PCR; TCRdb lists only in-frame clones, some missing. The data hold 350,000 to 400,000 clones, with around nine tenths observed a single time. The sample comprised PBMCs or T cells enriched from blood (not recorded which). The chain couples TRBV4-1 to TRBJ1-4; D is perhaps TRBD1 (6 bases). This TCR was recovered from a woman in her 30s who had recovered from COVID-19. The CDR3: CASSQEGGEEKLFF. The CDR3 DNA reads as TGCGCCAGCAGCCAAGAAGGGGGGGAGGAAAAACTGTTTTTT.